The clone carrying this T cell receptor beta chain was observed a single time. Germline loops: CDR1 MNHEY, CDR2 SVGAGI. V was pared by 2 bases and J by 5 bases, with 2 bases of the junction left unmatched. This CDR3 contains 15 residues. The data originate from a study of blood T cell repertoires in COVID-19. Whole-study context: PBMCs, B-cell-depleted T cells, or T cells provided the cDNA or gDNA that made up the material.

Original methodology: Reference gene primer amplification yielded estimated nucleated cell counts. The method was immunoSEQ multiplex PCR; TCRdb's version includes in-frame clones alone and lacks a portion of them. Clone size and the V and J calls come from that table; the DNA yielded D and trimming. Altogether roughly 150,000 clones are present, 65% to 90% being singletons, with the ten largest covering roughly 6.8%. This TCR was recovered from a woman in her forties or fifties in a cohort sampled during active or convalescent COVID-19. Sequenced input: peripheral blood. This sequence joins TRBV6-5 and TRBJ2-2; 10 bases map to TRBD1. This chain's CDR3 is CASSYDRGQTGELFF. In DNA, the CDR3 is TGTGCCAGCAGTTACGACAGGGGGCAAACCGGGGAGCTGTTTTTT.